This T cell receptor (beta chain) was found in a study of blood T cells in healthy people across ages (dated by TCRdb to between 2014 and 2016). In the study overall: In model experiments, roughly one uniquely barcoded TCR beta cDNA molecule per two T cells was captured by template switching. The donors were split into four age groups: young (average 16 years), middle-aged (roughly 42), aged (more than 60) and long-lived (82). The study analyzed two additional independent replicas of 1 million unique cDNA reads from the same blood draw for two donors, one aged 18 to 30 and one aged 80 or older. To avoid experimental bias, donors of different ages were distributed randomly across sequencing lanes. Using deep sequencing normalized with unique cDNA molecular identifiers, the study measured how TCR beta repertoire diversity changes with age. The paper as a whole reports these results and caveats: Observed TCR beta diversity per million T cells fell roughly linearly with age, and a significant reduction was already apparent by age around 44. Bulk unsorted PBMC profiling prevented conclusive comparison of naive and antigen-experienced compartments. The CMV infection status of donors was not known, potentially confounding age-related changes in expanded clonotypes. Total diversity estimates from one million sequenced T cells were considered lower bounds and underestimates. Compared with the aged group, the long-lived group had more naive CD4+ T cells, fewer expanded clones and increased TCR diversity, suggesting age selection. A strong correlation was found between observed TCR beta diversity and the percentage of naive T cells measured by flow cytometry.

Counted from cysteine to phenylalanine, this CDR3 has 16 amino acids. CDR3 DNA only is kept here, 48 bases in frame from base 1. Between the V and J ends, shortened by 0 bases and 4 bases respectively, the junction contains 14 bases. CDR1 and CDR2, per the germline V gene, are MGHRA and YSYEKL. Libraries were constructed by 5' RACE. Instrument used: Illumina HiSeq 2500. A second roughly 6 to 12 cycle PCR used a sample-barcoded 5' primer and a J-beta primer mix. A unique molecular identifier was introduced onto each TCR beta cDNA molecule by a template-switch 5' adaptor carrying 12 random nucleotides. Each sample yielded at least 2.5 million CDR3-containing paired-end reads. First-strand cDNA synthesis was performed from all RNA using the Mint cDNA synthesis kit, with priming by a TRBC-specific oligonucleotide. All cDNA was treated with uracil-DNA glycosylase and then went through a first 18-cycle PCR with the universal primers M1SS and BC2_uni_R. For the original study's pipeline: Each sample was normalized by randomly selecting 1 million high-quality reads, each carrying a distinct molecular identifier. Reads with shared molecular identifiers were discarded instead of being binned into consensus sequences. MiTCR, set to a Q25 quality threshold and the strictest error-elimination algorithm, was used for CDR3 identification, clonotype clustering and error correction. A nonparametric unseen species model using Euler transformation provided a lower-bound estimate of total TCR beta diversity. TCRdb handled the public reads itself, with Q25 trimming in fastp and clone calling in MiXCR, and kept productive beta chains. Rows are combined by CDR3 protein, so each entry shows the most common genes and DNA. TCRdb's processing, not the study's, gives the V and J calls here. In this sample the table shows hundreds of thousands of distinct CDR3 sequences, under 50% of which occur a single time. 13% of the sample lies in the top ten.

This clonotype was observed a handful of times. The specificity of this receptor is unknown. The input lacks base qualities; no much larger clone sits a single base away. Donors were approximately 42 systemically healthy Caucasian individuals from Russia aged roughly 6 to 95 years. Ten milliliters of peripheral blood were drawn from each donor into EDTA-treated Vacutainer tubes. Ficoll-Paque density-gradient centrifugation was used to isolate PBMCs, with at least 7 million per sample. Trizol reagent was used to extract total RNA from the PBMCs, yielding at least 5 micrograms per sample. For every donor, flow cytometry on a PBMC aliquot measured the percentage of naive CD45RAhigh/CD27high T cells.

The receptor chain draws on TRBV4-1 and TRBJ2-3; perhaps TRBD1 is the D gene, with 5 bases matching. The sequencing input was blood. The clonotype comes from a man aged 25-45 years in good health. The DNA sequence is TGCGCCAGCAGCCAAGATGCAGGGCGTATCTCAGATACGCAGTATTTT. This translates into CASSQDAGRISDTQYF.